This T cell receptor beta chain is from a study of T cells in Graves' hyperthyroidism and ophthalmopathy. There are many counts of this clonotype. V gave up 0 bases and J gave up 6 bases; unmatched junction bases: 5. The CDR3 runs to 15 residues. The germline V gene encodes CDR1 GTSNPN and CDR2 SVGIG (reference sequence). TCR beta CDR3 regions were amplified from RNA. The HTBI primer set was used in a first-round RT-PCR of the TCR CDR3. TCRdb re-called the multiplex PCR reads with MiXCR, one entry per CDR3 protein. This sample has 350,000 or so distinct CDR3 sequences, with 15% to 20% found just once. The clonotype comes from a woman in her 40s with Graves' ophthalmopathy. The V gene is TRBV30, the J gene TRBJ2-2; TRBD2 matches 9 bases. Sequencing used blood. CDR3 sequence reads: CAWSVGLAGPGELFF. CDR3 nucleotide sequence: TGTGCCTGGAGTGTTGGGCTAGCGGGACCCGGGGAGCTGTTTTTT.